These T cell receptor beta chains were read from a single sample in a study of immune characteristics of hereditary and idiopathic chronic pancreatitis. Method: immunoSEQ multiplex PCR; TCRdb's copy keeps in-frame clones and lacks some. The repertoire holds 11,000 to 15,000 clones, with around 79% as singletons. The sequencing input was pancreas tissue with hereditary chronic pancreatitis. These TCRs come from a human donor with chronic pancreatitis. Each CDR3 is given with its conserved first and last residue. Fields, in order: clone size, V gene, J gene, D gene, CDR3 DNA, CDR3 protein. The D gene is left open where the match is weak. The size of a clone is reported for some rows only, either as once, few or many, or as a class for expanded clones.

abundance: -
v_gene: TRBV9
j_gene: TRBJ2-3
d_gene: -
CDR3nt: TGTGCCAGCAGCGTGTCTCCGACAGATACGCAGTATTTT
CDR3aa: CASSVSPTDTQYF

abundance: -
v_gene: TRBV2
j_gene: TRBJ2-1
d_gene: -
CDR3nt: TGTGCCAGCAGCGACACAAGAAATAACAATGAGCAGTTCTTC
CDR3aa: CASSDTRNNNEQFF

abundance: -
v_gene: TRBV21-1
j_gene: TRBJ1-2
d_gene: -
CDR3nt: TGTGCCAGCAGCTACAAACTCGGCGGGGGGGATGGCTACACCTTC
CDR3aa: CASSYKLGGGDGYTF

abundance: few
v_gene: TRBV6-1
j_gene: TRBJ2-3
d_gene: -
CDR3nt: TGTGCCAGCAGTGATTTGCAGGGGAAGACAGATACGCAGTATTTT
CDR3aa: CASSDLQGKTDTQYF

abundance: medium-sized
v_gene: TRBV7-8
j_gene: TRBJ2-7
d_gene: TRBD2
CDR3nt: TGTGCCAGCAGCTCCAGGACTAGCGGGAGTTCCTACGAGCAGTACTTC
CDR3aa: CASSSRTSGSSYEQYF

abundance: -
v_gene: TRBV10-3
j_gene: TRBJ1-3
d_gene: -
CDR3nt: TGTGCCATCAGGAGTACTGGAAACACCATATATTTT
CDR3aa: CAIRSTGNTIYF

abundance: -
v_gene: TRBV29-1
j_gene: TRBJ2-1
d_gene: TRBD1
CDR3nt: TGCAGCGCCAGAGGGACAGGGCCCTACAATGAGCAGTTCTTC
CDR3aa: CSARGTGPYNEQFF

abundance: once
v_gene: TRBV7-9
j_gene: TRBJ1-1
d_gene: -
CDR3nt: TGTGCCAGCAGCCAACAGCTTTTGAACACTGAAGCTTTCTTT
CDR3aa: CASSQQLLNTEAFF

abundance: -
v_gene: TRBV28
j_gene: TRBJ2-7
d_gene: -
CDR3nt: TGTGCCAGCAGTCCCACCGCGGGTGCGGACGAGCAGTACTTC
CDR3aa: CASSPTAGADEQYF

abundance: -
v_gene: TRBV5-4
j_gene: TRBJ2-3
d_gene: -
CDR3nt: TGTGCCAGCGCCTGGAGCTTGACAGATACGCAGTATTTT
CDR3aa: CASAWSLTDTQYF

abundance: -
v_gene: TRBV19
j_gene: TRBJ2-7
d_gene: TRBD1
CDR3nt: TGTGCCAGTAGTCGGGACAGGGAAACTCCCGAGCAGTACTTC
CDR3aa: CASSRDRETPEQYF

abundance: -
v_gene: TRBV5-1
j_gene: TRBJ2-6
d_gene: TRBD1
CDR3nt: TGCGCCAGCGACTGGACAGGCCCCTCCTCTGGGGCCAACGTCCTGACTTTC
CDR3aa: CASDWTGPSSGANVLTF

abundance: medium-sized
v_gene: TRBV12-3/TRBV12-4
j_gene: TRBJ1-4
d_gene: -
CDR3nt: TGTGCCAGCACCATCGCTTCGAATGAAAAACTGTTTTTT
CDR3aa: CASTIASNEKLFF

abundance: -
v_gene: TRBV18
j_gene: TRBJ2-1
d_gene: -
CDR3nt: TGTGCCAGCTCAGACGGCATTGAGCAGTTCTTC
CDR3aa: CASSDGIEQFF

abundance: once
v_gene: TRBV28
j_gene: TRBJ2-6
d_gene: -
CDR3nt: TGTGCCAGCAGTTCCACAGAAATCTCTGGGGCCAACGTCCTGACTTTC
CDR3aa: CASSSTEISGANVLTF

abundance: -
v_gene: TRBV14
j_gene: TRBJ1-1
d_gene: -
CDR3nt: TGTGCCCGCGGGGGGGCAACCTCGGGGTACACTGAAGCTTTCTTT
CDR3aa: CARGGATSGYTEAFF

abundance: -
v_gene: TRBV2
j_gene: TRBJ2-2
d_gene: -
CDR3nt: TGTGCCAGCGATCAGGCGAGCACCGGGGAGCTGTTTTTT
CDR3aa: CASDQASTGELFF

abundance: -
v_gene: TRBV3-1/TRBV3-2
j_gene: TRBJ2-2
d_gene: TRBD1
CDR3nt: TGTGCCAGCAGCCAAGATCGCACAGGGGGATTCACCGGGGAGCTGTTTTTT
CDR3aa: CASSQDRTGGFTGELFF

abundance: -
v_gene: TRBV7-2
j_gene: TRBJ2-2
d_gene: TRBD2
CDR3nt: TGTGCCAGCATCCAGACTAGCGGGTGGGCCGGGGAGCTGTTTTTT
CDR3aa: CASIQTSGWAGELFF

abundance: -
v_gene: TRBV14
j_gene: TRBJ2-7
d_gene: TRBD2
CDR3nt: TGTGCCAGCAGCCAATACGGAGCGGGAGGGCTCTACGAGCAGTACTTC
CDR3aa: CASSQYGAGGLYEQYF

abundance: -
v_gene: TRBV6-1
j_gene: TRBJ2-1
d_gene: -
CDR3nt: TGTGCCAGCAGTGAAGCGGGGGGCTCGCCGGGAGCCCTGTCAGAGCAGTTCTTC
CDR3aa: CASSEAGGSPGALSEQFF

abundance: -
v_gene: TRBV5-1
j_gene: TRBJ2-3
d_gene: -
CDR3nt: TGCGCCAGCAGCCCAGCCGCAGATACGCAGTATTTT
CDR3aa: CASSPAADTQYF

abundance: -
v_gene: TRBV7-9
j_gene: TRBJ2-1
d_gene: TRBD2
CDR3nt: TGTGCCAGCAGCTTAACTAGCGGGAGTAATGAGCAGTTCTTC
CDR3aa: CASSLTSGSNEQFF

abundance: -
v_gene: TRBV15
j_gene: TRBJ2-1
d_gene: -
CDR3nt: TGTGCCACCAGCAGAGATGTAAGCGGAGGGGGCTACAATGAGCAGTTCTTC
CDR3aa: CATSRDVSGGGYNEQFF

abundance: few
v_gene: TRBV28
j_gene: TRBJ1-4
d_gene: TRBD1
CDR3nt: TGTGCCAGCAGACCAATCGACAGGGGAAAACAAAAACTGTTTTTT
CDR3aa: CASRPIDRGKQKLFF

abundance: -
v_gene: TRBV9
j_gene: TRBJ1-1
d_gene: -
CDR3nt: TGTGCCAGCAGCGTAGAGGGGGTCATGAACACTGAAGCTTTCTTT
CDR3aa: CASSVEGVMNTEAFF

abundance: once
v_gene: TRBV6-6
j_gene: TRBJ1-4
d_gene: -
CDR3nt: TGTGCCAGTGGGGGCCTAGAAGGTGAAAAACTGTTTTTT
CDR3aa: CASGGLEGEKLFF

abundance: -
v_gene: TRBV6-1
j_gene: TRBJ2-2
d_gene: -
CDR3nt: TGTGCCAGCAGTGCATTCGGGGGCGTCGACACCGGGGAGCTGTTTTTT
CDR3aa: CASSAFGGVDTGELFF

abundance: -
v_gene: TRBV6-2/TRBV6-3
j_gene: TRBJ2-3
d_gene: -
CDR3nt: TGTGCCAGCAGTCTCCGGGACCATAGCACAGATACGCAGTATTTT
CDR3aa: CASSLRDHSTDTQYF

abundance: -
v_gene: TRBV2
j_gene: TRBJ2-7
d_gene: TRBD1
CDR3nt: TGTGCCAGCAGTGCTACCCGGACAGGGCCCTACGAGCAGTACTTC
CDR3aa: CASSATRTGPYEQYF

abundance: -
v_gene: TRBV18
j_gene: TRBJ2-7
d_gene: -
CDR3nt: TGTGCCAGCTCATCCCGGGACAACTACGAGCAGTACTTC
CDR3aa: CASSSRDNYEQYF

abundance: -
v_gene: TRBV7-6
j_gene: TRBJ2-7
d_gene: TRBD1
CDR3nt: TGTGCCAGCAGCTTAGGTGGACAGGGGAAAAACGAGCAGTACTTC
CDR3aa: CASSLGGQGKNEQYF

abundance: -
v_gene: TRBV9
j_gene: TRBJ2-2
d_gene: TRBD1
CDR3nt: TGTGCCAGCAGCGTACCCCAGGGGGCCGTCACCGGGGAGCTGTTTTTT
CDR3aa: CASSVPQGAVTGELFF

abundance: once
v_gene: TRBV2
j_gene: TRBJ2-5
d_gene: TRBD2
CDR3nt: TGTGCCAGCAACGCGGGAGGGCAAGAGACCCAGTACTTC
CDR3aa: CASNAGGQETQYF

abundance: few
v_gene: TRBV2
j_gene: TRBJ1-5
d_gene: -
CDR3nt: TGTGCCAGCAGTTGGACGGGTGGGAGCAATCAGCCCCAGCATTTT
CDR3aa: CASSWTGGSNQPQHF

abundance: -
v_gene: TRBV5-1
j_gene: TRBJ2-3
d_gene: -
CDR3nt: TGCGCCAGCAGCTCAGTCGGGGAATACACAGATACGCAGTATTTT
CDR3aa: CASSSVGEYTDTQYF

abundance: -
v_gene: TRBV2
j_gene: TRBJ1-4
d_gene: -
CDR3nt: TGTGCCAGCAGGGAGACATCAACTAATGAAAAACTGTTTTTT
CDR3aa: CASRETSTNEKLFF

abundance: few
v_gene: TRBV7-6
j_gene: TRBJ2-5
d_gene: -
CDR3nt: TGTGCCAGCAGCTTAGGCGGCCAGAAAGAGACCCAGTACTTC
CDR3aa: CASSLGGQKETQYF

abundance: -
v_gene: TRBV3-1/TRBV3-2
j_gene: TRBJ2-1
d_gene: -
CDR3nt: TGTGCCAGCAGCCAGGGAATGGGGACCCAAAGAGGCAGTGAGCAGTTCTTC
CDR3aa: CASSQGMGTQRGSEQFF